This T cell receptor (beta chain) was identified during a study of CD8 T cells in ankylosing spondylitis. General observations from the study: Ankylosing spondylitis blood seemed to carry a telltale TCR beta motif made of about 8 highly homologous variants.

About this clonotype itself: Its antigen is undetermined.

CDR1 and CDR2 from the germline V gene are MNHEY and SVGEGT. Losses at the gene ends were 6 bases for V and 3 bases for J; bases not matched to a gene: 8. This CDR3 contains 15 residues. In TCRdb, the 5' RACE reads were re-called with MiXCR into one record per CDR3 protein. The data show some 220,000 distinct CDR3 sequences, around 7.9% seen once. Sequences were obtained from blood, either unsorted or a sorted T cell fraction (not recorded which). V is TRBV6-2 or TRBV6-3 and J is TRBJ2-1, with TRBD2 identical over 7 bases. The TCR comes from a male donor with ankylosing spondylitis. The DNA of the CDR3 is TGTGCCAGCAGGGGCCCGGGAGGCATCTACAATGAGCAGTTCTTC. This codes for CASRGPGGIYNEQFF.